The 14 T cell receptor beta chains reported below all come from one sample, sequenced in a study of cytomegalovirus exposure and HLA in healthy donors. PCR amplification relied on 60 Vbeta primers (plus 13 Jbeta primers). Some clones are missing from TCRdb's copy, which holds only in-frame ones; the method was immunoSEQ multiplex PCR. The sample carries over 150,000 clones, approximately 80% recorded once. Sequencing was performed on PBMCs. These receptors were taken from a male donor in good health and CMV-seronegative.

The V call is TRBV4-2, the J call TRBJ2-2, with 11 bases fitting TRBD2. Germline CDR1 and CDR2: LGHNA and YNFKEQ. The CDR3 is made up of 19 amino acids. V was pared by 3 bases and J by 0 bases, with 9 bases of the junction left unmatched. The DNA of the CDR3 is TGTGCCAGCAGCCACGAGGGGGCTAGCGGGAGGTCGAACACCGGGGAGCTGTTTTTT. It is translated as CASSHEGASGRSNTGELFF.

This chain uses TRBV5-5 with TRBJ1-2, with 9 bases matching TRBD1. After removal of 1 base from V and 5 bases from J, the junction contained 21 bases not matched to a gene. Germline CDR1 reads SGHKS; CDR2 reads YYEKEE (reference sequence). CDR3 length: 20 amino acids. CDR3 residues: CASSLSPPGTGSFLVYGYTF. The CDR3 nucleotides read TGTGCCAGCAGCTTGTCCCCTCCGGGGACAGGGTCTTTTCTTGTTTATGGCTACACCTTC.

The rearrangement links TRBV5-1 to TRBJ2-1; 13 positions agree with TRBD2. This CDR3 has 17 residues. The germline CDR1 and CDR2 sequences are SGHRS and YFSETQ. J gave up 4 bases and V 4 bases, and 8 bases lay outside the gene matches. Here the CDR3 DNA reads TGCGCCAGCAGCGCGGGACTAGCGGGGATTCTATACAATGAGCAGTTCTTC. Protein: CASSAGLAGILYNEQFF.

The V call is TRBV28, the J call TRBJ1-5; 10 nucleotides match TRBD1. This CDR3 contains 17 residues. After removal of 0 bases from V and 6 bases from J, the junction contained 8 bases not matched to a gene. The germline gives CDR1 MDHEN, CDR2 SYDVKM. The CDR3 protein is CASSLWAGQGRGQPQHF. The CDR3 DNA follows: TGTGCCAGCAGTTTATGGGCGGGACAGGGGAGGGGTCAGCCCCAGCATTTT.

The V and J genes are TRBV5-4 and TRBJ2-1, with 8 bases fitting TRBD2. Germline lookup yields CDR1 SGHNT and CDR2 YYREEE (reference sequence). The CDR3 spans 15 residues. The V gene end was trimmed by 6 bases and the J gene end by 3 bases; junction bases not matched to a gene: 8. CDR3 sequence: CASTLTGTSYNEQFF. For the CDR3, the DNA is TGTGCCAGCACCCTAACCGGGACTAGCTACAATGAGCAGTTCTTC.

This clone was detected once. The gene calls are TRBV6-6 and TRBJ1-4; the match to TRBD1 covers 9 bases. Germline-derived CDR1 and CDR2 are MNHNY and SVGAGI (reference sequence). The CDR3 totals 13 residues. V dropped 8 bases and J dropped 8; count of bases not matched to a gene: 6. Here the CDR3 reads CASRTGVLEKLFF. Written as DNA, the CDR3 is TGTGCCAGCCGGACAGGGGTTCTCGAAAAACTGTTTTTT.

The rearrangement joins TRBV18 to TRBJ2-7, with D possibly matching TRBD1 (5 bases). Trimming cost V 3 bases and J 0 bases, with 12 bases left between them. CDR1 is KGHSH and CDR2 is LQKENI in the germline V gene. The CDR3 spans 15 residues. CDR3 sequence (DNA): TGTGCCAGCTCACCCACAGGTCCCAGCTCCTACGAGCAGTACTTC. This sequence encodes CASSPTGPSSYEQYF.

CDR3 in amino acids: CASSNPGRVDTQYF. The DNA for the CDR3 is TGTGCCAGCAGTAACCCGGGCAGGGTGGATACGCAGTATTTT. The chain links TRBV28 to TRBJ2-3, with D possibly being TRBD1 (5 bases). CDR1 is MDHEN and CDR2 is SYDVKM in the germline V gene. The V and J ends lost 5 bases and 6 bases respectively, with 15 bases between them. The CDR3 sequence is 14 residues long. Complete variable domain (other parts from reference TRBV28 and TRBJ2-3): DVKVTQSSRYLVKRTGEKVFLECVQDMDHENMFWYRQDPGLGLRLIYFSYDVKMKEKGDIPEGYSVSREKKERFSLILESASTNQTSMYLCASSNPGRVDTQYFGPGTRLTVL.

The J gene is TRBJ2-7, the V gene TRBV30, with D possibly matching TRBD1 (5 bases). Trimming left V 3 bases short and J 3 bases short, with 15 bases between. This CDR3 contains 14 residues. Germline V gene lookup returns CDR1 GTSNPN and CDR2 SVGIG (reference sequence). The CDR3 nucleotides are TGTGCCTGGAGCGAAGACAGAGGTGGCTACGAGCAGTACTTC. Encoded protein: CAWSEDRGGYEQYF.

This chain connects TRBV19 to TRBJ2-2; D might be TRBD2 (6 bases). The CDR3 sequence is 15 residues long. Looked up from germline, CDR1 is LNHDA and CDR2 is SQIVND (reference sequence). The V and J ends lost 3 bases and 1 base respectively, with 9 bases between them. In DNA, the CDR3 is TGTGCCAGTAGTATCTCTAGCGAGAACACCGGGGAGCTGTTTTTT. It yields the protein CASSISSENTGELFF.

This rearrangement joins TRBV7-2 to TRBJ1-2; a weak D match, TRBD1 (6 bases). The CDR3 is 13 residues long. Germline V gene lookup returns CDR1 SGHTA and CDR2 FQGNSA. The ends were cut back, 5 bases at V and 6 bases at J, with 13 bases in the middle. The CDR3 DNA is TGTGCCAGCAGCGTTGAGGGGGGGAATGGCTACACCTTC. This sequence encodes CASSVEGGNGYTF.

The CDR3 nucleotides read TGTGCCAGCAGCCCCACGCGGGGCTACAATGAGCAGTTCTTC. As protein: CASSPTRGYNEQFF. The chain carries TRBV9 and TRBJ2-1, with D tentatively TRBD2 (6 bases). CDR1 is SGDLS, CDR2 YYNGEE, per germline. V lost 4 bases, J lost 3 bases, and 11 bases lay in between. The CDR3 contains 14 residues.

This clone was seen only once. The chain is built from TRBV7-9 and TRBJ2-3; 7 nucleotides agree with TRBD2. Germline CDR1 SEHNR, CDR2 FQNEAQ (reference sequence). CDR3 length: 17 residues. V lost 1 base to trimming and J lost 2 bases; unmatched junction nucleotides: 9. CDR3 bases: TGTGCCAGCAGCTTAGTAGTTGGACTAGAACTCACAGATACGCAGTATTTT. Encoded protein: CASSLVVGLELTDTQYF.

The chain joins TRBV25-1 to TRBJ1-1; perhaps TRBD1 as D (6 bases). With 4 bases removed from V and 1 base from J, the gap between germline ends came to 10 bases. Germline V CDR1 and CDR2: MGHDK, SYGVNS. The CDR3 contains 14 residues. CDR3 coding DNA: TGTGCCAGCAGTGGAAGGACAGCGAACACTGAAGCTTTCTTT. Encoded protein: CASSGRTANTEAFF.